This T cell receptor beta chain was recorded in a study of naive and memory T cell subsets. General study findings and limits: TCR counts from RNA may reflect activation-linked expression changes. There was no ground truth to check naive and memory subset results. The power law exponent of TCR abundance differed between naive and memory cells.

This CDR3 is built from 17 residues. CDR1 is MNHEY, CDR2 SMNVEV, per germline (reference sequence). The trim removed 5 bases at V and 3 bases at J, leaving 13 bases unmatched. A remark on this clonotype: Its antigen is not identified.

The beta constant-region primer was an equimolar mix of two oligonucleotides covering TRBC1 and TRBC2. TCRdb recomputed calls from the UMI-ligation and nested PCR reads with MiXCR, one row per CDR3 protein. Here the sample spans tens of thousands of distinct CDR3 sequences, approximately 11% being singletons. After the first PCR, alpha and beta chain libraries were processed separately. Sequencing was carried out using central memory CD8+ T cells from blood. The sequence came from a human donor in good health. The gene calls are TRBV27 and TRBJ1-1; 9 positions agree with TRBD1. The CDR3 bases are TGTGCCAGCAGTCAATTCCACAGGGGGCGGGAGGACACTGAAGCTTTCTTT. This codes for CASSQFHRGREDTEAFF.